The clone carrying this T cell receptor (beta chain) occurred a few times. Participant age was about 18 to 89 years, and participants resided in fewer than 30 US areas. The protocol was immunoSEQ multiplex PCR, while the TCRdb copy is restricted to in-frame clones and leaves out a portion. Of some 250,000 clones listed, 85% to 90% are singletons. This sample was taken from a study of blood T cell repertoires in COVID-19. Study-wide background: The origin of the acute and convalescent COVID-19 samples was the United States, Italy and Spain.

The CDR3 loop spans 16 amino acids. Losses at the gene ends were 4 bases for V and 1 base for J; bases not matched to a gene: 8. Germline-derived CDR1 and CDR2 are ENHRY and SYGVKD. The receptor comes from a woman aged 25 to 45 with acute COVID-19. Sequencing was performed on PBMCs or T cells enriched from blood (not recorded which). The chain employs TRBV10-3 and TRBJ1-1, with 8 bases matching TRBD1. In nucleotides, the CDR3 is TGTGCCATCAGTGCCGGGACAGGCCGAGGGAACACTGAAGCTTTCTTT. Translated: CAISAGTGRGNTEAFF.